The 5 T cell receptor beta chains below all came from one sample that was sequenced in a study of blood T cell repertoires in COVID-19. Measured with immunoSEQ multiplex PCR; TCRdb has only the in-frame clones, and not every one. The sample contains about 68,000 clones, roughly 89% of which appear only once. The sequencing sample was made of peripheral blood. These receptors were obtained from a man between 25 and 39 years old with acute or convalescent COVID-19.

CDR3 region: CASSLAGGPSSYNSPLHF. The CDR3 DNA is TGTGCCAGCTCACTCGCAGGGGGCCCAAGCTCCTATAATTCACCCCTCCACTTT. The chain employs TRBV18 and TRBJ1-6, with 8 bases fitting TRBD1. With 4 bases clipped from V and 0 bases from J, the junction kept 8 bases outside the gene matches. The CDR3 length is 18 residues. Per the germline V gene, CDR1 is KGHSH and CDR2 is LQKENI.

This clone was recorded a few times. V gene TRBV12-3 or TRBV12-4 combines with J gene TRBJ2-5, with D hard to call. V lost 6 bases to trimming and J lost 7 bases, with 15 bases between them. This CDR3 comprises 13 residues. The CDR3 bases are TGTGCCAGCAGCCTAGACTCTCTGGGGACCCAGTACTTC. Its translation is CASSLDSLGTQYF.

The CDR3 sequence: CASSPTSAEEQYF. The DNA of the CDR3 is TGTGCCAGCTCACCAACCAGCGCCGAGGAGCAGTACTTC. The chain joins TRBV18 to TRBJ2-7, with D uncertain. This CDR3 region has 13 residues. Germline V gene data show CDR1 as KGHSH and CDR2 as LQKENI. Trimming removed 2 bases at V and 7 bases at J, with 12 bases between.

This chain links TRBV4-1 with TRBJ2-7; tentative D call: TRBD2 (6 bases). CDR3 length: 15 amino acids. Germline V gene sequence: CDR1 MGHRA, CDR2 YSYEKL. Trimming pared 1 base from V and 5 bases from J, leaving 15 bases between. CDR3 sequence reads: CASSQAPGAANEQYF. DNA of the CDR3: TGCGCCAGCAGCCAAGCACCGGGAGCTGCTAACGAGCAGTACTTC.

The rearrangement joins TRBV4-3 to TRBJ1-5; tentatively, D is TRBD1 (5 bases). The CDR3 runs to 14 residues. V was shortened by 4 bases and J by 4 bases, with 11 bases between the two germline ends. Per the germline V gene, CDR1 is LGHNA and CDR2 is YSLEER. This CDR3 reads CASSPGLGNQPQHF. The CDR3 DNA sequence: TGCGCCAGCAGCCCGGGACTCGGGAATCAGCCCCAGCATTTT.